A single T cell receptor (beta chain) is shown here with its context. Per the authors' pipeline: Amplification of reference gene primers was used by the study to estimate nucleated cell counts. This table comes from immunoSEQ multiplex PCR, and its TCRdb copy is limited to in-frame clones, with some not included. V, J and clone size were drawn from that table, and D and trimming were deduced from the DNA. The repertoire holds 100,000 or so clones, more than 80% seen once, with around 32% in the top ten. These data are taken from a study of blood T cell repertoires in COVID-19. Study-level background: The United States, Italy and Spain supplied acute and convalescent COVID-19 samples. T cells, B-cell-depleted T cells, or PBMCs supplied cDNA or gDNA.

The V gene end was trimmed by 4 bases and the J gene end by 4 bases; junction bases not matched to a gene: 6. The CDR3 is 14 residues long. In germline, CDR1 is SGHNT, CDR2 YYREEE (reference sequence). Input material: peripheral blood. The J gene is TRBJ2-5, the V gene TRBV5-4; the match to TRBD2 covers 8 bases. The TCR sequence derives from a woman of 80 years or more with acute or convalescent COVID-19. CDR3 in amino acids: CASSPGGSGETQYF. CDR3 in DNA: TGTGCCAGCAGCCCGGGGGGGTCTGGAGAGACCCAGTACTTC.